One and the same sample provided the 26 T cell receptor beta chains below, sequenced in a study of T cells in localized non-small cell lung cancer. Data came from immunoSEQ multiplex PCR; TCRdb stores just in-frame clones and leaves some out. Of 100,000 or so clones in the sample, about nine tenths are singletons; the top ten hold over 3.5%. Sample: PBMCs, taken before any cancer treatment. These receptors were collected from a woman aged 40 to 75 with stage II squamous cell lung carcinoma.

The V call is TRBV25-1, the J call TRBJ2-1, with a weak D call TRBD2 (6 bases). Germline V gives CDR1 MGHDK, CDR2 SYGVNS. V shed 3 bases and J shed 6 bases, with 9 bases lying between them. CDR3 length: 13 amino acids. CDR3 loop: CASSDRLVNEQFF. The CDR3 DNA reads TGTGCCAGCAGTGATAGACTAGTCAATGAGCAGTTCTTC.

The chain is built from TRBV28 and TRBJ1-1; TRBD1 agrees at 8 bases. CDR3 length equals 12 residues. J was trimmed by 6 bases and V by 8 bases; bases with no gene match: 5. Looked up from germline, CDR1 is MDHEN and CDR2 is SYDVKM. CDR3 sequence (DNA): TGTGCCAGCCAGGGGGCTGGGGCTGAAGCTTTCTTT. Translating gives CASQGAGAEAFF. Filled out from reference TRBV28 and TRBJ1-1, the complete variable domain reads DVKVTQSSRYLVKRTGEKVFLECVQDMDHENMFWYRQDPGLGLRLIYFSYDVKMKEKGDIPEGYSVSREKKERFSLILESASTNQTSMYLCASQGAGAEAFFGQGTRLTVV.

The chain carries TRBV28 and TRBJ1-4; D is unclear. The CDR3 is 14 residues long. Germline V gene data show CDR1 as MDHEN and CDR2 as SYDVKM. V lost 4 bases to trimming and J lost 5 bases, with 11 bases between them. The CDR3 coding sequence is TGTGCCAGCAGTTCCGGGCCCCTAAATGAAAAACTGTTTTTT. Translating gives CASSSGPLNEKLFF.

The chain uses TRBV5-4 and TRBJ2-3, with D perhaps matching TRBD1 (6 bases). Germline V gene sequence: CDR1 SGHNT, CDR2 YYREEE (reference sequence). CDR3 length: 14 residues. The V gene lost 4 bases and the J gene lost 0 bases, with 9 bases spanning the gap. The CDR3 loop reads CASSPGHSTDTQYF. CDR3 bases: TGTGCCAGCAGCCCGGGACACAGCACAGATACGCAGTATTTT.

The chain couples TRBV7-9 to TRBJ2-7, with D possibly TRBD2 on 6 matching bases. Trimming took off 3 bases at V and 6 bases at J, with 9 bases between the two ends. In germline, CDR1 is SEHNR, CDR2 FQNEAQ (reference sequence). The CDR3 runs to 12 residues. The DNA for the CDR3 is TGTGCCAGCAGCTTCGCGGGATCCGAGCAGTACTTC. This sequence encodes CASSFAGSEQYF.

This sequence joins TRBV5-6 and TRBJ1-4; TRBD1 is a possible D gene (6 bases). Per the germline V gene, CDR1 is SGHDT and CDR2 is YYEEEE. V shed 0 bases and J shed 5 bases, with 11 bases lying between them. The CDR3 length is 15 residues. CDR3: CASSLAGQLNEKLFF. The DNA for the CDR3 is TGTGCCAGCAGCTTGGCCGGACAGCTGAATGAAAAACTGTTTTTT.

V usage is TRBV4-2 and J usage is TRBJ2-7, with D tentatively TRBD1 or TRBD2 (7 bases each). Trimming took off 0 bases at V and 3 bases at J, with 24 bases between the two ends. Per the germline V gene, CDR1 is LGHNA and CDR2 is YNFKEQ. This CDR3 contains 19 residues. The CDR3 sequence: CASSQELRGGLAGYYEQYF. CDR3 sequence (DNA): TGTGCCAGCAGCCAAGAACTCAGGGGGGGGCTTGCCGGCTACTACGAGCAGTACTTC.

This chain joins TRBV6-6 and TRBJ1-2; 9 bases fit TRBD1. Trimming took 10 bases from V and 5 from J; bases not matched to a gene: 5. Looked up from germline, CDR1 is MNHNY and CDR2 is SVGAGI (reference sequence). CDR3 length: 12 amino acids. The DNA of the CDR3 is TGTGCCACCCGACAGGGGGATTATGGCTACACCTTC. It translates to CATRQGDYGYTF.

The CDR3 sequence: CASGQSGQAEKLFF. In DNA, the CDR3 is TGTGCCAGCGGCCAGTCGGGACAGGCGGAAAAACTGTTTTTT. The rearrangement joins TRBV6-1 to TRBJ1-4, with TRBD1 matching over 8 bases. CDR3 length equals 14 residues. The trim removed 8 bases at V and 8 bases at J, leaving 10 bases unmatched. In germline, CDR1 is MNHNS, CDR2 SASEGT.

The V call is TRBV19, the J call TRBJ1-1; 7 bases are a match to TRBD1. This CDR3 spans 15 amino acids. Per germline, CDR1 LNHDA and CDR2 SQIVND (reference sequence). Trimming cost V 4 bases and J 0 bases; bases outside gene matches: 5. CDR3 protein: CASSRAGGLNTEAFF. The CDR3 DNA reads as TGTGCCAGTAGTAGGGCAGGGGGTTTGAACACTGAAGCTTTCTTT.

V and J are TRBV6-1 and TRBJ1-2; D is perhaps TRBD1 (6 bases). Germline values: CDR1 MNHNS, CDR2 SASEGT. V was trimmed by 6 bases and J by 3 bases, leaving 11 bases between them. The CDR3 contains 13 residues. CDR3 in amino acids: CASSMTGDYGYTF. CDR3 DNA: TGTGCCAGCAGCATGACAGGCGACTATGGCTACACCTTC.

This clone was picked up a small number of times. As DNA, the CDR3 is TGCGCCAGCAGCTTGGATCAAGAGACCCAGTACTTC. Its translation is CASSLDQETQYF. The gene calls are TRBV5-1 and TRBJ2-5, with D uncertain. Germline V gene sequence: CDR1 SGHRS, CDR2 YFSETQ. This CDR3 has 12 amino acids. Between the trimmed V and J ends, which lost 0 bases and 2 bases, there was a span of 2 bases.

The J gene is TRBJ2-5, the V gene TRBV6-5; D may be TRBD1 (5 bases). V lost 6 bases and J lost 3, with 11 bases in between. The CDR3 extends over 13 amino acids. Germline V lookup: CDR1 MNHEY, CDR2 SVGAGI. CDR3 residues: CASSRQRKETQYF. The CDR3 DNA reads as TGTGCCAGCAGCAGACAGCGAAAAGAGACCCAGTACTTC.

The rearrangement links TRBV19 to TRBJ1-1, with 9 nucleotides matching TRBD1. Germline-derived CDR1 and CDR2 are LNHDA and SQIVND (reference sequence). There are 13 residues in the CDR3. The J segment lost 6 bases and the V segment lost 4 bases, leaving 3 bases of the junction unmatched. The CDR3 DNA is TGTGCCAGTAGTAAGGGACAGGGCGCTGAAGCTTTCTTT. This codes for CASSKGQGAEAFF.

CDR3 coding DNA: TGTGCCAGCAGCTTTGGAAAGATGGAGACCCAGTACTTC. It translates to CASSFGKMETQYF. This chain links TRBV7-9 with TRBJ2-5, with D unclear. This CDR3 contains 13 residues. Germline loops: CDR1 SEHNR, CDR2 FQNEAQ (reference sequence). Trimming shortened V by 3 bases and J by 5 bases, and 10 bases separated the two germline ends.

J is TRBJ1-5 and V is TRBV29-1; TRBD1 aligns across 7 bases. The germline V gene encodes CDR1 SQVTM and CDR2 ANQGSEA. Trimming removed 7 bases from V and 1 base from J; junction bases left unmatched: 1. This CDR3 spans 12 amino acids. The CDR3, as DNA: TGCAGCGCAGGGGGGAGCAATCAGCCCCAGCATTTT. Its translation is CSAGGSNQPQHF.

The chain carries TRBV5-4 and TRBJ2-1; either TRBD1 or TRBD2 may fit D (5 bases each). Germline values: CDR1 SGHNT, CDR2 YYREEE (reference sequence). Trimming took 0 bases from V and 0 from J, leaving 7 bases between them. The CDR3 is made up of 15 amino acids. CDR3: CASSLAGSSYNEQFF. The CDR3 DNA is TGTGCCAGCAGCTTGGCAGGGAGCTCCTACAATGAGCAGTTCTTC.

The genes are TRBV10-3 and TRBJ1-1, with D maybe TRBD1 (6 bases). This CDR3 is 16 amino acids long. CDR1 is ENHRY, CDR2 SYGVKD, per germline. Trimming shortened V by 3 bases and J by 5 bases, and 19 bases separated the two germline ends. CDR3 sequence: CAISDLRGPGATEAFF. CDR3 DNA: TGTGCCATCAGTGATTTGCGCGGCCCGGGGGCGACTGAAGCTTTCTTT.

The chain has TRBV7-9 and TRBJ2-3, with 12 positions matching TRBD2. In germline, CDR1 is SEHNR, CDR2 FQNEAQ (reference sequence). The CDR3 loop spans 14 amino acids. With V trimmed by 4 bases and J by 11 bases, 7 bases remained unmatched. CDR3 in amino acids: CASSSTSGGTRQYF. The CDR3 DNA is TGTGCCAGCAGCTCAACTAGCGGGGGGACAAGGCAGTATTTT.

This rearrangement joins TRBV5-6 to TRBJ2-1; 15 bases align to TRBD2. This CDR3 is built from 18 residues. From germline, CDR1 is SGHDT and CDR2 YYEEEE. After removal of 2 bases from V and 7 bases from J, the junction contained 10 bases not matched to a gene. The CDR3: CASSFGLAGGQTANEQFF. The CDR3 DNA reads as TGTGCCAGCAGCTTTGGACTAGCGGGGGGGCAAACTGCAAATGAGCAGTTCTTC.

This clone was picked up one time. For the CDR3, the DNA is TGCGCCAGCACCTCCGGGACCGCGGGGACGGGCTACACCTTC. Encoded protein: CASTSGTAGTGYTF. V and J are TRBV10-2 and TRBJ1-2, with D possibly matching TRBD1 (5 bases). Trimming stripped 7 bases from V and 8 bases from J, with 20 bases between. Looked up from germline, CDR1 is WSHSY and CDR2 is SAAADI. This CDR3 contains 14 residues.

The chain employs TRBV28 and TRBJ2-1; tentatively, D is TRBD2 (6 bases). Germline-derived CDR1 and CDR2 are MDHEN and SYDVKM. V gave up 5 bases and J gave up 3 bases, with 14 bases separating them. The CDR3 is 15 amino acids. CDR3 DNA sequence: TGTGCCAGCAGTACTGCGGGACGGCTCTACAATGAGCAGTTCTTC. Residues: CASSTAGRLYNEQFF.

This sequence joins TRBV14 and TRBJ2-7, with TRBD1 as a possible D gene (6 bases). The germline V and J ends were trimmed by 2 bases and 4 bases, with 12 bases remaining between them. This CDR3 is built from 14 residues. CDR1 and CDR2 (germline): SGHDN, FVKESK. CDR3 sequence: CASSQSGQLYEQYF. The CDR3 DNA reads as TGTGCCAGCAGCCAATCCGGACAGCTGTACGAGCAGTACTTC. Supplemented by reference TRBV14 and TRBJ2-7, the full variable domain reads EAGVTQFPSHSVIEKGQTVTLRCDPISGHDNLYWYRRVMGKEIKFLLHFVKESKQDESGMPNNRFLAERTGGTYSTLKVQPAELEDSGVYFCASSQSGQLYEQYFGPGTRLTVT.

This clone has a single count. The CDR3 here is CAWSVSGTAPKKQYF. Here the CDR3 DNA reads TGTGCCTGGAGTGTCTCCGGGACAGCCCCTAAGAAGCAGTACTTC. The chain joins TRBV30 to TRBJ2-7, with 7 nucleotides matching TRBD1. Losses at the gene ends were 0 bases for V and 8 bases for J; bases not matched to a gene: 13. This CDR3 contains 15 residues. In germline, CDR1 is GTSNPN, CDR2 SVGIG (reference sequence).

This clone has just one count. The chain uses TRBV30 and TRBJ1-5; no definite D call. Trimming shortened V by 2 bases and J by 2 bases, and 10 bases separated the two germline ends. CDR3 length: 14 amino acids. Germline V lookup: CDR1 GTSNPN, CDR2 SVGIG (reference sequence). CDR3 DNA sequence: TGTGCCTGGAGTTTGGGAGGTCGCAATCAGCCCCAGCATTTT. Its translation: CAWSLGGRNQPQHF.

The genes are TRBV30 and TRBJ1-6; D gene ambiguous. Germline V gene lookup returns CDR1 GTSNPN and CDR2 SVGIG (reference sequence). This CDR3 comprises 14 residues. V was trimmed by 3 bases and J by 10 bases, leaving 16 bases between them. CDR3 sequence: CAWRGNPWESPLHF. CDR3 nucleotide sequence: TGTGCCTGGAGGGGAAATCCCTGGGAGTCACCCCTCCACTTT.